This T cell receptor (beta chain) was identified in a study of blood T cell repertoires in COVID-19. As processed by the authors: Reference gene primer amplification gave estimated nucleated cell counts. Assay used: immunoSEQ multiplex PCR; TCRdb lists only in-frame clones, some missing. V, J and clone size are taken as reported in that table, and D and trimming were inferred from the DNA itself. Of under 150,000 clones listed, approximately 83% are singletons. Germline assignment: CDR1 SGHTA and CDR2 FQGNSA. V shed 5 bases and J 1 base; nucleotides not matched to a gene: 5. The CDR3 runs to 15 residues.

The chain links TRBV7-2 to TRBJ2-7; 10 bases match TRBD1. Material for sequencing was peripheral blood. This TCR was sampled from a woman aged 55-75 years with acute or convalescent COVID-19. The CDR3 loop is CASSLRTGGSYEQYF. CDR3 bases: TGTGCCAGCAGCCTCAGGACAGGGGGATCCTACGAGCAGTACTTC. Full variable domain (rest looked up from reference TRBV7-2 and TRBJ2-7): GAGVSQSPSNKVTEKGKDVELRCDPISGHTALYWYRQSLGQGLEFLIYFQGNSAPDKSGLPSDRFSAERTGGSVSTLTIQRTQQEDSAVYLCASSLRTGGSYEQYFGPGTRLTVT.